Described below is a single T cell receptor beta chain sequence and its context. J was trimmed by 4 bases and V by 1 base; bases with no gene match: 8. Germline CDR1 is SGHRS and CDR2 is YFSETQ. The CDR3 runs 16 residues. The sample comes from a study of blood T cell repertoires in COVID-19. Clones were read by immunoSEQ multiplex PCR, and TCRdb kept only the in-frame ones, dropping some. This sample yields around 140,000 clones, of which around 86% are seen a single time; roughly 6.1% belongs to the top ten. V gene TRBV5-1 combines with J gene TRBJ2-3; TRBD1 matches 8 bases. The clonotype was recovered from a man older than 75 with acute or convalescent COVID-19. Source material: peripheral blood. The chain's CDR3 is CASSLPRQGFSDTQYF. The CDR3 DNA is TGCGCCAGCAGCTTGCCACGACAGGGGTTTTCAGATACGCAGTATTTT.